Below, 25 T cell receptor beta chains from the same sample are listed, as sequenced in a study of OX40 agonist ivuxolimab in advanced cancers. Profiled with immunoSEQ multiplex PCR; TCRdb holds only in-frame clones, not every one. The sample has roughly 70,000 clones; 88% are singletons. The sequenced sample was CD4+ or CD8+ T cells sorted from blood, obtained in a trial of the OX40 agonist ivuxolimab. These receptors were obtained from an adult with an advanced solid tumor such as melanoma, head and neck, liver or kidney cancer.

This clone appeared once. The chain is built from TRBV14 and TRBJ2-5, with 7 bases aligning to TRBD1. The CDR3 runs 14 residues. The germline CDR1 and CDR2 sequences are SGHDN and FVKESK. With V trimmed by 4 bases and J by 1 base, 3 bases remained unmatched. CDR3 sequence reads: CASSLGTVQETQYF. For the CDR3, the DNA is TGTGCCAGCAGCCTGGGGACAGTCCAAGAGACCCAGTACTTC.

CDR3 amino acids: CASRARGGVQPQHF. For the CDR3, the DNA is TGTGCCAGCAGGGCCAGGGGGGGGGTTCAGCCCCAGCATTTT. This chain uses TRBV5-8 with TRBJ1-5; 7 bases match TRBD1. J was trimmed by 6 bases and V by 5 bases; bases with no gene match: 8. The CDR3 spans 14 residues. CDR1 is SGHTS and CDR2 is YDEGEE in the germline V gene.

This chain links TRBV5-1 with TRBJ1-1; no clear D gene. The length of the CDR3 is 15 residues. Between the trimmed V and J ends, which lost 0 bases and 4 bases, there was a span of 13 bases. The germline gives CDR1 SGHRS, CDR2 YFSETQ. CDR3 coding DNA: TGCGCCAGCAGCTTGGGGCCGGGGATCCCCACTGAAGCTTTCTTT. This codes for CASSLGPGIPTEAFF.

The rearrangement joins TRBV5-1 to TRBJ2-2, with 14 bases matching TRBD2. V trimming: 6 bases; J trimming: 7 bases; junction bases outside the gene matches: 5. The CDR3 totals 15 residues. The germline gives CDR1 SGHRS, CDR2 YFSETQ. CDR3 sequence reads: CASKGLAGVDGELFF. CDR3 DNA sequence: TGCGCCAGCAAGGGACTAGCGGGAGTCGACGGGGAGCTGTTTTTT.

In its sample, this clone was seen once. The V gene is TRBV28, the J gene TRBJ1-4, with D tentatively TRBD1 (5 bases). Germline V lookup: CDR1 MDHEN, CDR2 SYDVKM. V lost 6 bases, J lost 8 bases, and 10 bases lay in between. CDR3 length: 12 amino acids. The CDR3, as DNA: TGTGCCAGCAGCCCCTGGGGGGAAAAACTGTTTTTT. Amino acid sequence: CASSPWGEKLFF.

The CDR3 spells CASSYPGSNEAFF. The CDR3 region has the DNA TGTGCCAGCAGTTACCCAGGGTCAAATGAAGCTTTCTTT. V usage is TRBV6-6 and J usage is TRBJ1-1; TRBD1 might be the D (5 bases). Germline CDR1 reads MNHNY; CDR2 reads SVGAGI (reference sequence). The V end lost 2 bases, the J end lost 7 bases, and 11 bases lay between the germline ends. The CDR3 spans 13 residues.

The V gene is TRBV6-5, the J gene TRBJ1-1; no firm D call. V was cut by 2 bases and J by 4 bases, with 14 bases left in between. The CDR3 loop spans 15 amino acids. Germline V gene lookup returns CDR1 MNHEY and CDR2 SVGAGI. Here the CDR3 reads CASSYPTYEGTEAFF. The CDR3 DNA sequence: TGTGCCAGCAGTTACCCCACGTACGAGGGCACTGAAGCTTTCTTT.

The J gene is TRBJ2-1, the V gene TRBV2, with a possible D match to TRBD1 (5 bases). Germline-derived CDR1 and CDR2 are SNHLY and FYNNEI. The V end lost 2 bases, the J end lost 7 bases, and 12 bases lay between the germline ends. The CDR3 length is 14 residues. CDR3 amino acids: CASSELAGWNEQFF. Here the CDR3 DNA reads TGTGCCAGCAGTGAATTGGCAGGGTGGAATGAGCAGTTCTTC.

The chain combines TRBV7-2 with TRBJ2-1; D unclear. From germline, CDR1 is SGHTA and CDR2 FQGNSA. CDR3 size: 14 residues. Trimming took 6 bases from V and 2 from J, leaving 11 bases between them. The CDR3 region has the DNA TGTGCCAGCAGTGTGGGCGGAACCTACAATGAGCAGTTCTTC. Protein: CASSVGGTYNEQFF.

The J gene is TRBJ2-7, the V gene TRBV28; D possibly corresponds to TRBD1 (6 bases). CDR3 length equals 12 residues. The germline CDR1 and CDR2 sequences are MDHEN and SYDVKM. Trimming cost V 6 bases and J 3 bases, with 9 bases left between them. CDR3 residues: CASRSTGYEQYF. The CDR3 DNA follows: TGTGCCAGCAGGTCGACAGGCTACGAGCAGTACTTC.

The rearrangement uses TRBV5-1 and TRBJ2-5; the D gene could be TRBD1 or TRBD2 (5 bases each). V shed 4 bases and J shed 1 base, with 20 bases lying between them. In germline, CDR1 is SGHRS, CDR2 YFSETQ. The CDR3 is made up of 17 amino acids. The CDR3 sequence: CASSRDAGWGPQETQYF. Here the CDR3 DNA reads TGCGCCAGCAGCCGGGACGCAGGTTGGGGACCCCAAGAGACCCAGTACTTC.

Only one count was recorded for this clone. The V gene is TRBV7-2, the J gene TRBJ2-7, with D perhaps matching TRBD1 or TRBD2 (6 bases each). Matching the DNA end better, TRBJ2-5 makes the J call doubtful. There are 15 residues in the CDR3. CDR1 and CDR2 (germline): SGHTA, FQGNSA. In DNA form, the CDR3 reads TGTGCCAGCAGCTTAAGCCCGGGGGCCTTTGAGACCCAGTACTTC. Amino acid sequence: CASSLSPGAFETQYF.

This clone is categorized as medium-sized. V is TRBV4-1 and J is TRBJ1-5; D is uncertain. CDR1 is MGHRA and CDR2 is YSYEKL in the germline V gene. The CDR3 runs 12 residues. V was pared by 2 bases and J by 10 bases, with 9 bases between. CDR3 nucleotide sequence: TGCGCCAGCAGCCAAATCTCGGGACCCCAGCATTTT. Its translation: CASSQISGPQHF.

The J gene is TRBJ2-2, the V gene TRBV15; no definite D call. CDR1 and CDR2 from the germline V gene are LNHNV and YYDKDF (reference sequence). The CDR3 spans 14 residues. Trimming left V 0 bases short and J 0 bases short, with 2 bases between. In nucleotides, the CDR3 is TGTGCCACCAGCAGAGAATCGAACACCGGGGAGCTGTTTTTT. The encoded protein is CATSRESNTGELFF. Looking up the rest from reference TRBV15 and TRBJ2-2 gives the full variable domain: DAMVIQNPRYQVTQFGKPVTLSCSQTLNHNVMYWYQQKSSQAPKLLFHYYDKDFNNEADTPDNFQSRRPNTSFCFLDIRSPGLGDTAMYLCATSRESNTGELFFGEGSRLTVL.

The chain carries TRBV15 and TRBJ2-1, with TRBD1 matching over 7 bases. Trimming cost V 0 bases and J 1 base; bases outside gene matches: 0. CDR1 and CDR2 from the germline V gene are LNHNV and YYDKDF (reference sequence). CDR3 length: 15 residues. CDR3 DNA sequence: TGTGCCACCAGCAGAGACAGGGGGTCCTACAATGAGCAGTTCTTC. This encodes CATSRDRGSYNEQFF.

In regard to this clone: Other DNA sequences in this specimen translate into the identical CDR3. The rearrangement links TRBV18 to TRBJ2-7, with D uncertain. Germline CDR1 reads KGHSH; CDR2 reads LQKENI. With 5 bases removed from V and 0 bases from J, the gap between germline ends came to 8 bases. The CDR3 is made up of 13 amino acids. This chain's CDR3 is CASSSGSSYEQYF. CDR3 DNA sequence: TGTGCCAGCTCATCGGGTAGCTCCTACGAGCAGTACTTC.

The chain is built from TRBV7-2 and TRBJ2-2; 11 bases match TRBD2. Germline V CDR1 and CDR2: SGHTA, FQGNSA. The CDR3 contains 18 residues. After removal of 5 bases from V and 5 bases from J, the junction contained 13 bases not matched to a gene. In nucleotides, the CDR3 is TGTGCCAGCAGCCTTTCGGCGGGTAGCGGGGGGGTTACCGGGGAGCTGTTTTTT. Translation gives CASSLSAGSGGVTGELFF.

The rearrangement links TRBV28 to TRBJ2-7; TRBD1 matches 8 bases. This CDR3 is built from 15 residues. Germline values: CDR1 MDHEN, CDR2 SYDVKM. The V gene end was trimmed by 7 bases and the J gene end by 2 bases; junction bases not matched to a gene: 10. The CDR3 here is CASNQRDRFTYEQYF. The CDR3 DNA reads as TGTGCCAGCAACCAGAGGGACAGGTTTACCTACGAGCAGTACTTC.

The J gene is TRBJ1-2, the V gene TRBV7-9; D is possibly TRBD1 (5 bases). The germline CDR1 and CDR2 sequences are SEHNR and FQNEAQ (reference sequence). The germline V and J ends were trimmed by 5 bases and 4 bases, with 11 bases remaining between them. The CDR3 is 13 residues long. CDR3 in DNA: TGTGCCAGCAGCGGAACAGGCCTCTATGGCTACACCTTC. This encodes CASSGTGLYGYTF.

The chain links TRBV19 to TRBJ2-5; 8 bases line up with TRBD2. Per the germline V gene, CDR1 is LNHDA and CDR2 is SQIVND (reference sequence). The CDR3 consists of 16 residues. Losses at the gene ends were 5 bases for V and 5 bases for J; bases not matched to a gene: 13. Here the CDR3 DNA reads TGTGCCAGTAGTCCCGTGCGGGGGGACCTCCGGGAGACCCAGTACTTC. Its translation is CASSPVRGDLRETQYF.

The CDR3 sequence: CASSLDSHSTDTQYF. CDR3 coding DNA: TGTGCCAGCAGCTTGGACAGCCACTCCACAGATACGCAGTATTTT. The rearrangement links TRBV7-3 to TRBJ2-3; D perhaps matches TRBD1 (6 bases). V dropped 3 bases and J dropped 2 bases, with 12 bases sitting between them. This CDR3 has 15 amino acids. The germline V gene has CDR1 SGHTA and CDR2 FQGTGA.

This chain joins TRBV7-9 and TRBJ1-6; D is possibly TRBD1 (5 bases). With 5 bases removed from V and 10 bases from J, the gap between germline ends came to 18 bases. Germline CDR1 reads SEHNR; CDR2 reads FQNEAQ (reference sequence). This CDR3 has 15 residues. CDR3 DNA sequence: TGTGCCAGCAGCCCCCCCGACAGAGGGAACTCACCCCTCCACTTT. It codes for CASSPPDRGNSPLHF.

The chain links TRBV4-2 to TRBJ1-5; TRBD1 matches 11 bases. Germline values: CDR1 LGHNA, CDR2 YNFKEQ. There are 14 residues in the CDR3. The V segment lost 1 base and the J segment 7 bases; nucleotides outside the gene matches: 0. The chain's CDR3 is CASSQGTGGQPQHF. In nucleotides, the CDR3 is TGTGCCAGCAGCCAAGGGACAGGGGGCCAGCCCCAGCATTTT.

This rearrangement joins TRBV21-1 to TRBJ1-6; TRBD1, the table's D call, lacks a check against the DNA. TRBV21-1 is listed as a pseudogene. This CDR3 is built from 18 residues. CDR3 in DNA: TGTGCCAGCAGCAAGCCCCACCGGGACAGGGGTAAACATTCACCCCTCCACTTT. It specifies CASSKPHRDRGKHSPLHF.

The chain employs TRBV9 and TRBJ1-3; possible D gene TRBD1, 5 bases. Trimming stripped 4 bases from V and 0 bases from J, with 14 bases between. Germline values: CDR1 SGDLS, CDR2 YYNGEE. This CDR3 has 16 amino acids. In nucleotides, the CDR3 is TGTGCCAGCAGCCCCGGAAGGGACCTCTCTGGAAACACCATATATTTT. As protein: CASSPGRDLSGNTIYF.